This TCR beta chain was sequenced during a study of shared clonotypes between healthy human individuals. Study-wide findings and caveats: When compared with the clonotypes that were shared by all four sorted-subset donors, the non-shared clonotypes turned out to have lower generation probabilities.

Naive CD4+ cells were CD45RA-selected; the remaining cells were memory. In regard to this clone: Its antigen is still unknown.

Germline V lookup: CDR1 SGHNT, CDR2 YENEEA. CDR3 length: 13 amino acids. V lost 3 bases and J lost 9; bases outside the gene matches: 4. Deep-level settings were used for running the assay. The authors loaded 150 to 250 ng DNA, approximately 30,000 T cell genomes, into sorted-subset replicate PCRs. Only in-frame clones appear in the TCRdb table, and some are missing; sequencing was by immunoSEQ multiplex PCR. This repertoire shows 2 million to 2.5 million clones, 85% to 95% found once; its top ten account for 0.37%. This receptor was obtained from a man between 18 and 29 years old in good health. Some clones in this sample may be carry-over from other donors' samples. The chain has TRBV11-3 and TRBJ2-5; 10 bases are a match to TRBD1. Material: naive CD4+ T cells from PBMCs. The subset denotes: CD45RA+ positively selected. For the CDR3, the DNA is TGTGCCAGCAGCTTCGGGACAGGGGACCCCCAGTACTTC. Its protein is CASSFGTGDPQYF.